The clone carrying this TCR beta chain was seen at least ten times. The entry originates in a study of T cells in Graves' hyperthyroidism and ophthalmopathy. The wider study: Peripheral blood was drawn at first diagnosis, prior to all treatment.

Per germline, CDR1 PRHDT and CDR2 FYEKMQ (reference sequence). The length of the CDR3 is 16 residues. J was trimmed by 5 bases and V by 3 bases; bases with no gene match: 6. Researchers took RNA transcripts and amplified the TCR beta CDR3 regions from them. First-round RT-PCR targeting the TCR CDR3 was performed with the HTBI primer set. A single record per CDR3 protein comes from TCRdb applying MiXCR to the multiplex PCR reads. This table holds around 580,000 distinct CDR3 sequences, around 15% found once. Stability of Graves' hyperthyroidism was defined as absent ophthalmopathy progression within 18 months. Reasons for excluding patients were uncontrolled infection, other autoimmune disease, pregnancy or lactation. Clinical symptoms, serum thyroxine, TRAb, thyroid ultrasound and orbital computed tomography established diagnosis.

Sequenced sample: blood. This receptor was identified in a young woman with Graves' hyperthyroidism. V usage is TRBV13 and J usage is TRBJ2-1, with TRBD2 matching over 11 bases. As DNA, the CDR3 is TGTGCCAGCAGCTTTGAGAGACTAGCGGGGAACAATGAGCAGTTCTTC. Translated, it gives CASSFERLAGNNEQFF.